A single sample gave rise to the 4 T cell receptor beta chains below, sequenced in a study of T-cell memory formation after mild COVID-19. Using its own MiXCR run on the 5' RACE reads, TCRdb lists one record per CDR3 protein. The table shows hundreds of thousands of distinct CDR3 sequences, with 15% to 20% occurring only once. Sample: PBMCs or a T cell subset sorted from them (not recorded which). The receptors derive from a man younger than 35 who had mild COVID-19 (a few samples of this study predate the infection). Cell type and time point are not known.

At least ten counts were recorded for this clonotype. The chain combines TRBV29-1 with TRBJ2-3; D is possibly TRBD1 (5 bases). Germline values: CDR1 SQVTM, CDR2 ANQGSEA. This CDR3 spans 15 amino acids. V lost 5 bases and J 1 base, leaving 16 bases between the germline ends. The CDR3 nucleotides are TGCAGCGTTACCACGACCAGGGCAGGCACAGATACGCAGTATTTT. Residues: CSVTTTRAGTDTQYF.

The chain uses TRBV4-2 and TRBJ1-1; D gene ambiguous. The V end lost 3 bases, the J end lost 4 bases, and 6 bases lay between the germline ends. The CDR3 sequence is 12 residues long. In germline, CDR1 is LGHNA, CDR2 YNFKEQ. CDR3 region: CASSHESTEAFF. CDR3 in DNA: TGTGCCAGCAGCCACGAAAGCACTGAAGCTTTCTTT.

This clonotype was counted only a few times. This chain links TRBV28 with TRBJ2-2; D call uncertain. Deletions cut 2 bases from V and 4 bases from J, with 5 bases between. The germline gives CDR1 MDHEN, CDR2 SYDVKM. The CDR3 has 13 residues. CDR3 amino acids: CASSLPATGELFF. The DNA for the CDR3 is TGTGCCAGCAGTTTACCAGCCACCGGGGAGCTGTTTTTT.

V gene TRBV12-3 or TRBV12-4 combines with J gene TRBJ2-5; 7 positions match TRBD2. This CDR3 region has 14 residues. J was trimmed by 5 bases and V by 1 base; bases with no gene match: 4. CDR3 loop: CASSLGIGRETQYF. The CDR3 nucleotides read TGTGCCAGCAGTTTAGGAATCGGGAGGGAGACCCAGTACTTC.